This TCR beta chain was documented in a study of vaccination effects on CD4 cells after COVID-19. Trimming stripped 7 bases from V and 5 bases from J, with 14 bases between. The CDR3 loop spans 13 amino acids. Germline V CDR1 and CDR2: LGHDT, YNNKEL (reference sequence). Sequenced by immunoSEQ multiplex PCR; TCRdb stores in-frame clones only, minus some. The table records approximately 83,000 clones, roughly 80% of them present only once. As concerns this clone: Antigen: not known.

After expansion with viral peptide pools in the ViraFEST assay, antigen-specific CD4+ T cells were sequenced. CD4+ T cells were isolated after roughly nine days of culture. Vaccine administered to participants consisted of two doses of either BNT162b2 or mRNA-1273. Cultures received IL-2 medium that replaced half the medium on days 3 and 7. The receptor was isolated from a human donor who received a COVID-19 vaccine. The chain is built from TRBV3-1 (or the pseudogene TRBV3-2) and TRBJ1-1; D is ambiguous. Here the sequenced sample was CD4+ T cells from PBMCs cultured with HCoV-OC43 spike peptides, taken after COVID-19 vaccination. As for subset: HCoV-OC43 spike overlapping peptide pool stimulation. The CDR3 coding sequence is TGTGCCAGCACCGCAATGTTAGGAACTGAAGCTTTCTTT. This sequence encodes CASTAMLGTEAFF.